These 22 T cell receptor beta chains came from one sample sequenced in a study of cytomegalovirus exposure and HLA in healthy donors. This PCR relied on a set of 60 Vbeta primers and 13 Jbeta primers. Profiling relied on immunoSEQ multiplex PCR, and the TCRdb table lists in-frame clones only, not all of them. The sample holds about 150,000 clones; around four fifths are singletons and the top ten take approximately 3%. Sequencing was carried out using PBMCs. These receptors originate from a male donor in good health and CMV-seronegative.

This chain joins TRBV27 and TRBJ2-3, with 7 bases identical to TRBD1. V dropped 6 bases and J dropped 1; count of bases not matched to a gene: 4. The CDR3 totals 14 residues. Per the germline V gene, CDR1 is MNHEY and CDR2 is SMNVEV (reference sequence). CDR3: CASRRQGRTDTQYF. CDR3 in DNA: TGTGCCAGCAGAAGACAGGGCCGCACAGATACGCAGTATTTT.

The rearrangement uses TRBV9 and TRBJ2-1, with 16 bases that match TRBD2. This CDR3 has 19 residues. With 1 base clipped from V and 7 bases from J, the junction kept 11 bases outside the gene matches. CDR1 is SGDLS, CDR2 YYNGEE, per germline. The CDR3 region has the DNA TGTGCCAGCAGCGTACCAGGGGGGACTAGCGGGAGGGCCGAAAATGAGCAGTTCTTC. This translates into CASSVPGGTSGRAENEQFF.

The chain combines TRBV4-3 with TRBJ1-2; TRBD1 aligns across 8 bases. Germline V gives CDR1 LGHNA, CDR2 YSLEER. V lost 1 base and J lost 5; bases outside the gene matches: 3. The CDR3 loop spans 14 amino acids. CDR3 residues: CASSQGNRGYGYTF. The CDR3 DNA sequence: TGCGCCAGCAGCCAAGGGAACAGGGGGTATGGCTACACCTTC.

Concerning this clone itself: Germline and junction disagree at one end, which may indicate a read error. The chain couples TRBV15 to TRBJ1-4, with TRBD1 matching 8 bases. The germline CDR1 and CDR2 sequences are LNHNV and YYDKDF (reference sequence). This CDR3 contains 14 residues. CDR3 in DNA: TGTGCCACCAGCCGAGACAGGGGCGCTGAAAAACTGTTTTTT. It is translated as CATSRDRGAEKLFF.

The chain uses TRBV6-5 and TRBJ1-1; 7 bases map to TRBD1. The CDR3 has 13 residues. Germline CDR1 and CDR2: MNHEY and SVGAGI. Losses at the gene ends were 2 bases for V and 7 bases for J; bases not matched to a gene: 4. CDR3 bases: TGTGCCAGCAGTTACGGGACAGCCAGTGAAGCTTTCTTT. The encoded protein is CASSYGTASEAFF.

V and J are TRBV7-6 and TRBJ2-7, with D perhaps TRBD2 (6 bases). CDR1 and CDR2 (germline): SGHVS, FNYEAQ. The CDR3 has 13 amino acids. Trimming cost V 4 bases and J 4 bases, with 11 bases left between them. The DNA for the CDR3 is TGTGCCAGCAGCTATCAAGGGAGGTACGAGCAGTACTTC. Amino acids: CASSYQGRYEQYF.

V usage is TRBV2 and J usage is TRBJ1-2; TRBD1 agrees at 7 bases. Germline loops: CDR1 SNHLY, CDR2 FYNNEI. The V gene end was trimmed by 5 bases and the J gene end by 2 bases; junction bases not matched to a gene: 2. This CDR3 comprises 13 residues. The CDR3 reads CASSWDSNYGYTF. The CDR3 DNA reads TGTGCCAGCAGTTGGGACAGCAACTATGGCTACACCTTC.

This chain joins TRBV18 and TRBJ2-1; no firm D call. CDR3 length: 11 residues. In germline, CDR1 is KGHSH, CDR2 LQKENI. Trimming left V 6 bases short and J 5 bases short, with 5 bases between. The CDR3 region is CASSPDNEQFF. The CDR3 nucleotides read TGTGCCAGCTCCCCGGACAATGAGCAGTTCTTC. Full variable domain (outside the CDR3, taken from reference TRBV18 and TRBJ2-1): NAGVMQNPRHLVRRRGQEARLRCSPMKGHSHVYWYRQLPEEGLKFMVYLQKENIIDESGMPKERFSAEFPKEGPSILRIQQVVRGDSAAYFCASSPDNEQFFGPGTRLTVL.

This clone was recorded a few times. The gene calls are TRBV5-4 and TRBJ2-7, with D perhaps TRBD1 (6 bases). The V end lost 1 base, the J end lost 6 bases, and 8 bases lay between the germline ends. This CDR3 has 12 residues. CDR1 is SGHNT and CDR2 is YYREEE in the germline V gene (reference sequence). The CDR3 sequence: CASSLTGTEQYF. The CDR3 DNA sequence: TGTGCCAGCAGCTTGACAGGGACCGAGCAGTACTTC.

This sequence joins TRBV5-1 and TRBJ2-1; 7 bases line up with TRBD2. The germline V gene has CDR1 SGHRS and CDR2 YFSETQ. After removal of 3 bases from V and 3 bases from J, the junction contained 3 bases not matched to a gene. The CDR3 runs to 14 residues. Written as DNA, the CDR3 is TGCGCCAGCAGCTGGGGGACTAACTACAATGAGCAGTTCTTC. This codes for CASSWGTNYNEQFF.

Regarding this clone: Sequence at one end of the junction differs from germline and may be a read error. The CDR3 DNA is TGTTCCAGCAGCCCTAGGATCCCGCAGTTCTTC. This gives the protein CSSSPRIPQFF. The V and J genes are TRBV7-9 and TRBJ2-1; no definite D call. The CDR3 consists of 11 residues. Germline V CDR1 and CDR2: SEHNR, FQNEAQ (reference sequence).

This sequence joins TRBV9 and TRBJ2-2, with TRBD2 identical over 11 bases. Germline CDR1 is SGDLS and CDR2 is YYNGEE. J lost 6 bases, V lost 2 bases, and 3 bases had no gene match. This CDR3 has 15 residues. The CDR3: CASSVLAGGSGELFF. The CDR3 nucleotides are TGTGCCAGCAGCGTTCTAGCGGGGGGATCCGGGGAGCTGTTTTTT.

This clone has just a few counts. The chain recombines TRBV5-1 with TRBJ2-5; no firm D call. Trimming removed 0 bases from V and 4 bases from J, with 4 bases in between. CDR3 length: 12 amino acids. Germline V lookup: CDR1 SGHRS, CDR2 YFSETQ. CDR3 coding DNA: TGCGCCAGCAGCTTGGATCGAGAGACCCAGTACTTC. Residues: CASSLDRETQYF.

The chain is built from TRBV27 and TRBJ2-7; 10 bases agree with TRBD1. Unmatched junction bases numbered 0, after V lost 4 bases and J lost 0 bases. The CDR3 length is 14 residues. Germline V gene lookup returns CDR1 MNHEY and CDR2 SMNVEV (reference sequence). This chain's CDR3 is CASSWTGGSYEQYF. CDR3 DNA sequence: TGTGCCAGCAGTTGGACAGGGGGCTCCTACGAGCAGTACTTC.

This CDR3 reads CASALRRSSGNTIYF. The CDR3 bases are TGTGCCAGCGCCCTCAGGCGATCCTCTGGAAACACCATATATTTT. V usage is TRBV6-5 and J usage is TRBJ1-3; D gene ambiguous. The length of the CDR3 is 15 residues. Looked up from germline, CDR1 is MNHEY and CDR2 is SVGAGI. V lost 8 bases to trimming and J lost 0 bases, with 14 bases between them.

This clone was counted between two and nine times. The chain uses TRBV21-1 and TRBJ2-3; TRBD2, as called in the table, went unchecked against the DNA. TRBV21-1 constitutes a pseudogene. CDR3 length: 14 residues. CDR3 amino acids: CASSKRTGADTQYF. The CDR3 coding sequence is TGTGCCAGCAGCAAAAGGACGGGAGCCGATACGCAGTATTTT.

This chain joins TRBV6-5 and TRBJ2-2, with 8 nucleotides matching TRBD1. Germline V CDR1 and CDR2: MNHEY, SVGAGI. Trimming removed 0 bases from V and 5 bases from J; junction bases left unmatched: 2. This CDR3 has 15 amino acids. The CDR3 bases are TGTGCCAGCAGTTACTCGTGGACAGGGACCGGGGAGCTGTTTTTT. Its translation is CASSYSWTGTGELFF.

The sample holds one count of this clone. V is TRBV5-4 and J is TRBJ2-1; the D gene is possibly TRBD1 (6 bases). The V and J ends lost 3 bases and 6 bases respectively, with 16 bases between them. Germline assignment: CDR1 SGHNT and CDR2 YYREEE (reference sequence). CDR3 length equals 15 residues. The CDR3: CASSSGQLEPNEQFF. The CDR3 DNA reads TGTGCCAGCAGCTCAGGACAGCTTGAGCCCAATGAGCAGTTCTTC. The full variable domain, with the rest looked up from reference TRBV5-4 and TRBJ2-1, is ETGVTQSPTHLIKTRGQQVTLRCSSQSGHNTVSWYQQALGQGPQFIFQYYREEENGRGNFPPRFSGLQFPNYSSELNVNALELDDSALYLCASSSGQLEPNEQFFGPGTRLTVL.

The rearrangement uses TRBV5-3 and TRBJ1-2; a possible D gene is TRBD1 (5 bases). TRBV5-3 is sorted into the ORF group, with uncertain function. The CDR3 covers 14 residues. Trimming removed 5 bases at V and 4 bases at J, with 15 bases between. The CDR3 is CARRAMGHPYGYTF. Here the CDR3 DNA reads TGTGCCAGAAGAGCGATGGGGCACCCCTATGGCTACACCTTC.

The sample holds one count of this clone. The chain combines TRBV11-2 with TRBJ2-3; 8 bases are shared with TRBD2. The CDR3 consists of 19 residues. Germline V gene lookup returns CDR1 SGHAT and CDR2 FQNNGV. Unmatched junction bases numbered 19, after V lost 3 bases and J lost 5 bases. In DNA form, the CDR3 reads TGTGCCAGCAGCTTTCCAAAAGCTAGCGGGCAACGGCTTGGAGATACGCAGTATTTT. This encodes CASSFPKASGQRLGDTQYF.

The V gene is TRBV6-5, the J gene TRBJ2-3; 11 bases map to TRBD1. Germline loops: CDR1 MNHEY, CDR2 SVGAGI. The trim removed 6 bases at V and 8 bases at J, leaving 7 bases unmatched. There are 14 residues in the CDR3. Here the CDR3 reads CASRQDRGQGTQYF. The CDR3 region has the DNA TGTGCCAGCAGACAGGACAGGGGGCAAGGTACGCAGTATTTT.

The V gene is TRBV6-5, the J gene TRBJ1-1; possible D gene TRBD1, 5 bases. The germline V gene encodes CDR1 MNHEY and CDR2 SVGAGI. This CDR3 contains 14 residues. V lost 7 bases to trimming and J lost 2 bases, with 14 bases between them. For the CDR3, the DNA is TGTGCCAGCACCTCTCAGGGACTCAACACTGAAGCTTTCTTT. Its translation is CASTSQGLNTEAFF.